This record concerns one TCR beta chain sequence. This clonotype is classified as medium-sized (0.01 to 0.1%). Its antigen has not been determined. The input lacks base qualities; no much larger clone sits a single base away. This specimen belongs to a study of HIV-infected patients and healthy controls (dated by TCRdb to the mid-2010s). Background for the entire study: Although they stayed below normal ranges, CD4 counts in about 90% of the 16 patients rose modestly but significantly after three months of therapy. No consistent shift in CD8 counts was seen during early therapy, whereas a slight rise was seen in the CD4:CD8 ratio. An undetectable viral load was attained by 11 of 16 patients by the second bleed and by all patients after a further year of therapy. Overall T-cell lymphocytopenia was not observed in the patients, and no significant difference from controls was found in total CDR3 counts per chain. The question the study tested was whether immune perturbation and reconstitution could be captured by deep TCR repertoire sequencing of small blood samples from HIV patients. The investigation overall reported the following: Processing was restricted to sixteen HIV-infected individuals, which the authors judged to be a major constraint on the generalizability of the findings. During therapy, a significant decrease in frequency was seen for HIV-associated CDR3s, whereas no significant change was found for CMV-associated CDR3s, although most of them became more frequent. In HIV-infected patients, the apparent post-therapy recovery of the Gini index was not replicated in size-matched repertoire data. Both the Jaccard index and the count of highly shared sequences showed that healthy controls shared more CDR3s between individuals than HIV+ patients did. Alpha-chain CDR3s from MAIT cells appeared at high frequency in healthy controls but were severely depleted in HIV+ repertoires. The therapy captured by the treated samples lasted only around three months, arguably too short a period to observe immune reconstitution given low adult thymic output. Slight age and sex profile differences between the study cohorts did not explain the observed diversity differences. HIV-infected repertoires showed significantly elevated mean Gini indices relative to controls, which possibly reflects oligoclonality. Compared with untreated HIV+ repertoires, healthy control repertoires had roughly threefold more distinct CDR3s and higher Shannon diversity. Comparisons were complicated by unequal numbers of distinct sequences between patients and controls, and rare events from HIV-infected data were overweighted by size-matching. The pairing of alpha and beta chains was not determined in the samples. Mean usage differed significantly between HIV-infected patients and controls for eight alpha and eight beta V genes. The use of whole blood limited sequencing depth and precluded separation of the dynamics of distinct T-cell subpopulations. Donor HLA types were not determined in the study.

SuperScript III was used to reverse transcribe 500 ng RNA with primers targeting the alpha and beta constant regions. Separate alpha and beta chain libraries were generated by chain-specific third strand synthesis with multiplexing indices. The protocol used a single primer pair to amplify all rearrangements within a chain, which avoided primer bias, and attached molecular barcodes to each cDNA molecule. The SP2 sequencing primer site and a random hexamer were carried on a 5' RACE adapter, to which purified cDNA was joined by T4 RNA Ligase 1. Second strand synthesis was primed from the SP2 site with Phusion polymerase, using slow temperature ramps to favor optimal annealing. Each molecule's 12-nucleotide barcode consisted of two random hexamer sequences, both added before amplification and joined together. P5 and P7 adapter elements plus a second index were added in a short first PCR, which was followed by a 23-cycle amplification PCR with P5s and P7 primers. Libraries received roughly 28 PCR cycles in total, were quantified on a Qubit, sized on a Bioanalyzer, and diluted to 4 to 5 nM. Normalized libraries were sequenced on an Illumina MiSeq with 2 x 250 paired-end kits. Into approximately 10 ul Tris-Cl, the reverse transcription reactions were eluted following cleanup on MinElute columns. Adapter ligations ran for around 25 hours at 16 degrees C and were afterwards cleaned with AMPure XP beads at a 1:1 ratio. The study's processing was this. A modified Decombinator processed the demultiplexed FASTQ files and output V, J, insert and barcode information. Sequences that shared a barcode but differed from the dominant sequence were discarded as errors, and original cDNA molecules were estimated by counting barcodes clustered at Levenshtein distance 3. Downstream analyses used R packages ineq, vegan, igraph and RCytoscape, with IMGT nomenclature and CDR3 definitions. The authors computed V gene usage over distinct sequences and counted each TCR a single time to avoid skew from clonal expansion. Within a donor, similarity networks joined unique CDR3 amino acid sequences in every case where two of them were separated by a single Levenshtein edit. In the repertoires, a search was made for a compiled set of published HIV-specific CDR3s (roughly 97 alpha, 702 beta) and CMV-specific CDR3s (fewer than 14 alpha, around 230 beta). Random subsampling to size-matched repertoires showed patients' decreased diversity was not caused by their lower sequence numbers. TCRdb itself trimmed the public reads at Q25 with fastp, ran MiXCR and retained productive beta chains. Each CDR3 protein gets just one entry, which takes the most common genes and DNA from the rows behind it. The V and J calls shown here were made by TCRdb, not taken from the authors' results. The sample data list thousands of distinct CDR3 sequences, and around 30% of these were observed just once. The leading ten clones occupy approximately 22% of the sample.

After antiretroviral therapy began, follow-up blood was collected from HIV-infected patients roughly three months, about 14 weeks, later. Whole blood was used without cell fractionation, so all unsorted peripheral T cells were reflected in the repertoire. An approximately 2.5 ml sample of peripheral blood was drawn into Tempus tubes for RNA extraction. Patients were deemed ineligible for enrollment if they had febrile or AIDS-related illness, tumors, hepatitis B or C coinfection, immunomodulatory therapy, recent vaccination or treatment interruptions. Residual genomic DNA was removed with the TURBO-DNase kit and globin mRNA was depleted with GLOBINclear. The TCR comes from an adult with HIV infection. The sequences come from blood, collected during antiretroviral therapy.

The DNA is TGCAGTGCTAGGGTGGGGAGGAGGGCTAATGAAAAACTGTTTTTT. Its product reads: CSARVGRRANEKLFF. The chain is encoded by TRBV20-1 joined to TRBJ1-4, with the D gene not confidently named. The germline V gene (reference sequence) sets CDR1 to DFQATT and CDR2 to SNEGSKA. The CDR3 runs 15 amino acids, cysteine and phenylalanine included. The DNA shown is the 45-base CDR3, in frame from base 1. V lost 3 bases and J lost 3 bases; the stretch between them is 14 bases long.